The 32 T cell receptor beta chains reported below all come from one sample, sequenced in a study of cytomegalovirus exposure and HLA in healthy donors. Here immunoSEQ multiplex PCR was the method, and the copy in TCRdb shows in-frame clones only, minus some. The data hold 150,000 to 200,000 clones, with approximately 80% observed a single time. Material for sequencing was PBMCs. The receptors were sampled from a young man in good health and CMV-seropositive.

The V gene is TRBV29-1, the J gene TRBJ2-2; weak D call: TRBD1 (6 bases). CDR3 length equals 13 residues. V was shortened by 8 bases and J by 1 base, with 11 bases between the two germline ends. Per the germline V gene, CDR1 is SQVTM and CDR2 is ANQGSEA. Here the CDR3 reads CSSKQGNTGELFF. The DNA of the CDR3 is TGCAGCTCGAAACAGGGGAACACCGGGGAGCTGTTTTTT.

V gene TRBV7-9 combines with J gene TRBJ2-1; D gene unclear. This CDR3 has 13 residues. V was cut by 3 bases and J by 9 bases, with 12 bases left in between. The germline V gene encodes CDR1 SEHNR and CDR2 FQNEAQ (reference sequence). The CDR3 here is CASSLAQDGEQFF. The CDR3 DNA reads as TGTGCCAGCAGCTTGGCCCAAGATGGTGAGCAGTTCTTC.

The chain uses TRBV7-9 and TRBJ1-1; D not certain. From germline, CDR1 is SEHNR and CDR2 FQNEAQ (reference sequence). Between the trimmed V and J ends, which lost 5 bases and 5 bases, there was a span of 9 bases. The CDR3 has 12 residues. In DNA form, the CDR3 reads TGTGCCAGCAGCCGAGCTAGTACTGAAGCTTTCTTT. It encodes CASSRASTEAFF.

There are a few counts of this clone. The V call is TRBV6-4, the J call TRBJ2-2; D unclear. Trimming took off 2 bases at V and 2 bases at J, with 6 bases between the two ends. The CDR3 extends over 14 amino acids. In germline, CDR1 is MRHNA, CDR2 SNTAGT. The CDR3 protein is CASSDRYNTGELFF. The CDR3 DNA sequence: TGTGCCAGCAGTGACCGGTACAACACCGGGGAGCTGTTTTTT.

The chain is built from TRBV9 and TRBJ1-5, with 8 bases identical to TRBD1. Trimming took 0 bases from V and 5 from J; bases not matched to a gene: 4. The CDR3 is made up of 15 amino acids. The germline gives CDR1 SGDLS, CDR2 YYNGEE. The CDR3 is CASSVDQGADQPQHF. The CDR3 bases are TGTGCCAGCAGCGTAGACCAGGGGGCGGATCAGCCCCAGCATTTT.

The chain is built from TRBV6-1 and TRBJ2-3, with TRBD1 matching 8 bases. CDR3 length: 15 amino acids. Germline CDR1 and CDR2: MNHNS and SASEGT. The J segment lost 1 base and the V segment lost 4 bases, leaving 4 bases of the junction unmatched. The DNA for the CDR3 is TGTGCCAGCAGTGGCGGACAGGGCCGCACAGATACGCAGTATTTT. Its translation is CASSGGQGRTDTQYF.

In this sample, this clone turned up a few times. The CDR3: CAWSLPGGDQPQHF. CDR3 coding DNA: TGTGCCTGGAGTTTGCCAGGAGGGGATCAGCCCCAGCATTTT. The chain recombines TRBV30 with TRBJ1-5; TRBD1 is a possible D gene (5 bases). Trimming removed 2 bases from V and 5 bases from J, with 13 bases in between. The CDR3 extends over 14 amino acids. Germline V gene lookup returns CDR1 GTSNPN and CDR2 SVGIG (reference sequence).

The J gene is TRBJ1-5, the V gene TRBV7-2; 7 bases match TRBD1. V shed 4 bases, J shed 5 bases, and the junction held 14 bases outside the gene matches. CDR1 is SGHTA and CDR2 is FQGNSA in the germline V gene. CDR3 length: 17 residues. CDR3 region: CASSSGWGEGGDQPQHF. CDR3 in DNA: TGTGCCAGCAGCTCCGGTTGGGGAGAAGGGGGCGATCAGCCCCAGCATTTT.

The chain carries TRBV10-1 and TRBJ2-1; TRBD2 aligns across 9 bases. V dropped 4 bases and J dropped 7; count of bases not matched to a gene: 11. The germline CDR1 and CDR2 sequences are WNHNN and SYGVQD (reference sequence). This CDR3 contains 16 residues. The CDR3 DNA sequence: TGCGCCAGCAGTGGGGGAGCGGGGGGCAACCGGAATGAGCAGTTCTTC. The encoded protein is CASSGGAGGNRNEQFF.

The rearrangement joins TRBV4-2 to TRBJ2-5; possible D gene TRBD1, 6 bases. There are 16 residues in the CDR3. Per the germline V gene, CDR1 is LGHNA and CDR2 is YNFKEQ. Trimming cost V 1 base and J 5 bases, with 17 bases left between them. The CDR3 sequence: CASSQVKQGSSETQYF. CDR3 DNA sequence: TGTGCCAGCAGCCAAGTGAAACAGGGATCTAGCGAGACCCAGTACTTC.

The chain is built from TRBV9 and TRBJ2-7, with 10 bases lining up with TRBD2. The CDR3 loop spans 13 amino acids. CDR1 and CDR2 from the germline V gene are SGDLS and YYNGEE. The V gene end was trimmed by 2 bases and the J gene end by 6 bases; junction bases not matched to a gene: 2. The CDR3 coding sequence is TGTGCCAGCAGCGTTACTAGCGGGGCCGAGCAGTACTTC. This sequence encodes CASSVTSGAEQYF.

The chain couples TRBV5-5 to TRBJ2-1; D possibly corresponds to TRBD1 (6 bases). The CDR3 has 15 amino acids. With 7 bases removed from V and 4 bases from J, the gap between germline ends came to 18 bases. Germline CDR1 SGHKS, CDR2 YYEKEE (reference sequence). CDR3 loop: CASAPSGGGYNEQFF. The CDR3 DNA reads TGTGCCAGCGCCCCGAGTGGGGGCGGATACAATGAGCAGTTCTTC. Combining the CDR3 with reference TRBV5-5 and TRBJ2-1 gives the whole variable domain DAGVTQSPTHLIKTRGQQVTLRCSPISGHKSVSWYQQVLGQGPQFIFQYYEKEERGRGNFPDRFSARQFPNYSSELNVNALLLGDSALYLCASAPSGGGYNEQFFGPGTRLTVL.

The chain employs TRBV9 and TRBJ2-5; 9 bases agree with TRBD2. Germline loops: CDR1 SGDLS, CDR2 YYNGEE. The CDR3 is 16 residues long. V gave up 2 bases and J gave up 3 bases; unmatched junction bases: 8. The CDR3 nucleotides are TGTGCCAGCAGCGTCTCCCCAGCGGGGGGTAAAGAGACCCAGTACTTC. Protein product: CASSVSPAGGKETQYF.

The chain is built from TRBV4-2 and TRBJ2-1; TRBD1 matches 10 bases. Trimming removed 1 base from V and 7 bases from J; junction bases left unmatched: 4. The germline CDR1 and CDR2 sequences are LGHNA and YNFKEQ. The CDR3 is made up of 15 amino acids. The CDR3 coding sequence is TGTGCCAGCAGCCAAGGGGACAGGGGTGTTAATGAGCAGTTCTTC. This codes for CASSQGDRGVNEQFF.

The chain is built from TRBV9 and TRBJ1-6; D is perhaps TRBD1 (5 bases). Germline V CDR1 and CDR2: SGDLS, YYNGEE. This CDR3 is built from 16 residues. V was clipped by 0 bases and J by 9 bases, with 16 bases between them. CDR3 DNA: TGTGCCAGCAGCGTAGGCCGCTACAGGTTGGGTTCACCCCTCCACTTT. Translating gives CASSVGRYRLGSPLHF.

The rearrangement links TRBV15 to TRBJ1-6; D remains unclear. The CDR3 extends over 17 amino acids. Germline CDR1 and CDR2: LNHNV and YYDKDF (reference sequence). Deletions cut 1 base from V and 10 bases from J, with 20 bases between. This CDR3 is CATSRASSGSGKSPLHF. The CDR3 nucleotides are TGTGCCACCAGCAGAGCGAGCTCGGGAAGCGGAAAATCACCCCTCCACTTT.

J is TRBJ1-4 and V is TRBV10-3, with D perhaps matching TRBD1 (6 bases). Trimming took 5 bases from V and 3 from J, leaving 10 bases between them. The CDR3 sequence is 14 residues long. CDR1 is ENHRY, CDR2 SYGVKD, per germline. CDR3 DNA sequence: TGTGCCATCAGTAAACAGGGATCTAATGAAAAACTGTTTTTT. Protein sequence: CAISKQGSNEKLFF.

The gene calls are TRBV12-5 and TRBJ1-4; TRBD1 matches at 9 bases. CDR3 length equals 16 residues. After removal of 6 bases from V and 3 bases from J, the junction contained 8 bases not matched to a gene. Germline CDR1 LGHNT, CDR2 FRNRAP. The CDR3 here is CASGRGQGFANEKLFF. The CDR3 region has the DNA TGTGCTAGTGGACGGGGACAGGGTTTTGCTAATGAAAAACTGTTTTTT.

J is TRBJ2-1 and V is TRBV27; TRBD2 is a possible D gene (5 bases). V was pared by 10 bases and J by 5 bases, with 15 bases between. The germline V gene encodes CDR1 MNHEY and CDR2 SMNVEV (reference sequence). The CDR3 extends over 13 amino acids. The CDR3 DNA reads TGTGCCACCGCCGGGAAGAATCACAATGAGCAGTTCTTC. It is translated as CATAGKNHNEQFF.

This clone was seen a few times. The chain combines TRBV4-3 with TRBJ1-2; 9 bases map to TRBD1. Germline CDR1 is LGHNA and CDR2 is YSLEER. This CDR3 comprises 18 residues. Trimming took 2 bases from V and 3 from J; bases not matched to a gene: 13. The CDR3, as DNA: TGCGCCAGCAGCCAACTGCACGGACAGGGGACTATGGACTATGGCTACACCTTC. Protein sequence: CASSQLHGQGTMDYGYTF.

This chain uses TRBV6-1 with TRBJ2-1; 8 nucleotides agree with TRBD1. This CDR3 region has 15 residues. Looked up from germline, CDR1 is MNHNS and CDR2 is SASEGT. The V segment lost 1 base and the J segment 6 bases; nucleotides outside the gene matches: 5. DNA of the CDR3: TGTGCCAGCAGTGAAGTAGGACAGGGCTCCAATGAGCAGTTCTTC. It specifies CASSEVGQGSNEQFF.

The chain uses TRBV25-1 and TRBJ2-7; 10 bases agree with TRBD1. Germline V gene lookup returns CDR1 MGHDK and CDR2 SYGVNS. The V segment lost 8 bases and the J segment 2 bases; nucleotides outside the gene matches: 6. The CDR3 is 14 amino acids. CDR3: CASLPGQGAYEQYF. CDR3 bases: TGTGCCAGCCTTCCTGGACAGGGGGCCTACGAGCAGTACTTC.

The genes are TRBV6-1 and TRBJ2-7; D may be TRBD1 (6 bases). Germline CDR1 MNHNS, CDR2 SASEGT. V lost 4 bases, J lost 0 bases, and 10 bases lay in between. This CDR3 region has 14 residues. CDR3 sequence: CASSARDTSYEQYF. The CDR3 DNA reads as TGTGCCAGCAGTGCCCGGGACACCTCCTACGAGCAGTACTTC.

This clone was seen a handful of times. The chain links TRBV7-3 to TRBJ2-2; TRBD1 aligns across 8 bases. The CDR3 has 15 amino acids. With 6 bases clipped from V and 3 bases from J, the junction kept 6 bases outside the gene matches. Germline CDR1 is SGHTA and CDR2 is FQGTGA. The CDR3 reads CASRTDRGDTGELFF. CDR3 sequence (DNA): TGTGCCAGCAGGACAGACAGGGGTGACACCGGGGAGCTGTTTTTT.

This clone appeared once. The V gene is TRBV29-1, the J gene TRBJ2-1; the D is unclear. The germline V gene encodes CDR1 SQVTM and CDR2 ANQGSEA. The CDR3 extends over 13 amino acids. Trimming removed 6 bases from V and 2 bases from J, with 11 bases in between. In DNA, the CDR3 is TGCAGCGTCCGGGTTGTCACCTACAATGAGCAGTTCTTC. Protein: CSVRVVTYNEQFF.

This clone was counted many times. This rearrangement joins TRBV11-2 to TRBJ2-2, with TRBD1 matching over 7 bases. The V and J ends lost 5 bases and 3 bases, in that order; junction bases with no gene match: 9. Germline-derived CDR1 and CDR2 are SGHAT and FQNNGV. CDR3 size: 16 residues. The CDR3 here is CASSGPQGVHTGELFF. The CDR3, as DNA: TGTGCCAGCAGCGGACCCCAGGGGGTGCACACCGGGGAGCTGTTTTTT.

The chain employs TRBV2 and TRBJ2-1, with 9 bases identical to TRBD1. Unmatched junction bases numbered 7, after V lost 10 bases and J lost 3 bases. Germline assignment: CDR1 SNHLY and CDR2 FYNNEI. The CDR3 runs to 14 residues. In DNA form, the CDR3 reads TGTGCCATCCAGGACAGGGGCGTCTACAATGAGCAGTTCTTC. Its translation is CAIQDRGVYNEQFF.

This chain links TRBV6-4 with TRBJ2-3, with D perhaps TRBD2 (7 bases). V lost 3 bases and J 1 base, leaving 11 bases between the germline ends. This CDR3 comprises 15 residues. Germline CDR1 MRHNA, CDR2 SNTAGT. DNA of the CDR3: TGTGCCAGCAGTGAAGGGGGGGGGCGCACAGATACGCAGTATTTT. Residues: CASSEGGGRTDTQYF.

Remarks on this clone: This same CDR3 is encoded by further DNA sequences in the sample. This chain uses TRBV7-2 with TRBJ2-5; TRBD1 aligns across 7 bases. The CDR3 is made up of 13 amino acids. From germline, CDR1 is SGHTA and CDR2 FQGNSA. Trimming removed 5 bases from V and 2 bases from J; junction bases left unmatched: 2. CDR3 sequence: CASSRGQQETQYF. For the CDR3, the DNA is TGTGCCAGCAGCCGGGGACAGCAAGAGACCCAGTACTTC.

This clone has a count of ten or more. The rearrangement links TRBV4-2 to TRBJ2-7; the D gene is possibly TRBD1 (5 bases). The CDR3 sequence is 17 residues long. Germline-derived CDR1 and CDR2 are LGHNA and YNFKEQ. Deletions cut 0 bases from V and 5 bases from J, with 20 bases between. The CDR3 nucleotides are TGTGCCAGCAGCCAAGAGCTGGTGTTCAGGGTAGGCGACGAGCAGTACTTC. Translated: CASSQELVFRVGDEQYF.

The rearrangement links TRBV7-6 to TRBJ2-2; D possibly corresponds to TRBD1 (5 bases). There are 15 residues in the CDR3. CDR1 and CDR2 (germline): SGHVS, FNYEAQ. Trimming took off 4 bases at V and 4 bases at J, with 13 bases between the two ends. The chain's CDR3 is CASSSSQGSTGELFF. For the CDR3, the DNA is TGTGCCAGCAGCTCTAGTCAGGGTAGCACCGGGGAGCTGTTTTTT. Combining the CDR3 with reference TRBV7-6 and TRBJ2-2 gives the whole variable domain GAGVSQSPRYKVTKRGQDVALRCDPISGHVSLYWYRQALGQGPEFLTYFNYEAQQDKSGLPNDRFSAERPEGSISTLTIQRTEQRDSAMYRCASSSSQGSTGELFFGEGSRLTVL.

The V call is TRBV7-2, the J call TRBJ1-2; D is unclear. Germline CDR1 is SGHTA and CDR2 is FQGNSA. The ends were cut back, 3 bases at V and 7 bases at J, with 18 bases in the middle. CDR3 size: 15 residues. The CDR3 loop is CASSFKTTPSGGYTF. The CDR3 DNA reads as TGTGCCAGCAGCTTCAAAACTACACCGTCCGGTGGCTACACCTTC.